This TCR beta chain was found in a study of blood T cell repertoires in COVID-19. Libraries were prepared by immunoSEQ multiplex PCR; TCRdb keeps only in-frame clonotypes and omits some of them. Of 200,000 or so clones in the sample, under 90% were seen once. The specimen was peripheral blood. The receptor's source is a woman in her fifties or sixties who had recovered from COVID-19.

The CDR3 is CASSRPGLAGGGEQYF. In nucleotides, the CDR3 is TGTGCCAGCAGCCGCCCGGGACTAGCGGGGGGGGGCGAGCAGTACTTC. The chain joins TRBV4-2 to TRBJ2-7; 16 bases fit TRBD2. The CDR3 is made up of 16 amino acids. CDR1 is LGHNA, CDR2 YNFKEQ, per germline. V shed 4 bases and J 6 bases; nucleotides not matched to a gene: 6.